These 9 T cell receptor beta chains originate from one sample sequenced in a study of identical twins. MiXCR was run by TCRdb on the 5' RACE reads, yielding one entry per CDR3 protein. Of about 200,000 distinct CDR3 sequences listed, 7.5% are singletons. This sample also appeared in a second study, on yellow fever vaccine responses in identical twins.

Sequenced: memory (CD45RO+) T cells sorted from blood. These receptors were obtained from a woman younger than 35 in good health.

CDR3 DNA: TGTGCCAGCAGTTACTCGAAAGTAGATAACCTTCTGGGTAATGAGCAGTTCTTC. Its protein product is CASSYSKVDNLLGNEQFF. The J gene is TRBJ2-1, the V gene TRBV6-2 or TRBV6-3; D is unresolved. This CDR3 is 18 amino acids long. Looked up from germline, CDR1 is MNHEY and CDR2 is SVGEGT. Trimming removed 0 bases from V and 7 bases from J, with 22 bases in between.

The table lists this clonotype with a few counts. This sequence joins TRBV6-5 and TRBJ2-3; 7 bases align to TRBD1. Unmatched junction bases numbered 3, after V lost 0 bases and J lost 0 bases. In germline, CDR1 is MNHEY, CDR2 SVGAGI. There are 16 residues in the CDR3. The CDR3 is CASSYSKGASTDTQYF. The CDR3 DNA follows: TGTGCCAGCAGTTACTCGAAGGGGGCCAGCACAGATACGCAGTATTTT.

This clonotype was recorded at least ten times. V and J are TRBV7-2 and TRBJ2-3; tentatively, D is TRBD2 (6 bases). Looked up from germline, CDR1 is SGHTA and CDR2 is FQGNSA. V lost 2 bases and J lost 0, with 12 bases in between. This CDR3 has 16 amino acids. CDR3 coding DNA: TGTGCCAGCAGCTTAAATAGACGGGGGAGCACAGATACGCAGTATTTT. Translated: CASSLNRRGSTDTQYF.

This clonotype has at least ten counts. The CDR3 region is CASGLGRHTYNEQFF. The CDR3 nucleotides are TGTGCTAGTGGGTTAGGACGGCACACCTACAATGAGCAGTTCTTC. The gene calls are TRBV12-5 and TRBJ2-1, with D hard to call. There are 15 residues in the CDR3. V dropped 6 bases and J dropped 2 bases, with 14 bases sitting between them. Germline CDR1 and CDR2: LGHNT and FRNRAP. Looking up the rest from reference TRBV12-5 and TRBJ2-1 gives the full variable domain: DARVTQTPRHKVTEMGQEVTMRCQPILGHNTVFWYRQTMMQGLELLAYFRNRAPLDDSGMPKDRFSAEMPDATLATLKIQPSEPRDSAVYFCASGLGRHTYNEQFFGPGTRLTVL.

This clonotype was counted many times. The chain is built from TRBV5-1 and TRBJ1-1, with a tentative D call TRBD1 (6 bases). Per the germline V gene, CDR1 is SGHRS and CDR2 is YFSETQ. Deletions cut 4 bases from V and 0 bases from J, with 13 bases between. This CDR3 spans 15 amino acids. The CDR3 is CASSPQGSVNTEAFF. In nucleotides, the CDR3 is TGCGCCAGCAGCCCTCAGGGGTCGGTGAACACTGAAGCTTTCTTT. The variable domain in full, with the rest retrieved from reference TRBV5-1 and TRBJ1-1, is KAGVTQTPRYLIKTRGQQVTLSCSPISGHRSVSWYQQTPGQGLQFLFEYFSETQRNKGNFPGRFSGRQFSNSRSEMNVSTLELGDSALYLCASSPQGSVNTEAFFGQGTRLTVV.

This clonotype showed up just a few times. The chain's CDR3 is CASRRDRGVNEQFF. CDR3 DNA sequence: TGTGCCAGCAGACGGGACAGGGGGGTCAATGAGCAGTTCTTC. The genes are TRBV6-1 and TRBJ2-1, with 11 bases lining up with TRBD1. The CDR3 has 14 residues. Germline V lookup: CDR1 MNHNS, CDR2 SASEGT. Trimming removed 6 bases from V and 6 bases from J; junction bases left unmatched: 4.

This clonotype came up a few times. The rearrangement uses TRBV28 and TRBJ2-6; possible D gene TRBD1, 7 bases. The germline V gene has CDR1 MDHEN and CDR2 SYDVKM. V was trimmed by 7 bases and J by 0 bases, leaving 13 bases between them. The CDR3 covers 16 residues. CDR3 protein: CASTGGDSSGANVLTF. The CDR3 DNA is TGTGCCAGCACCGGAGGGGACAGCTCTGGGGCCAACGTCCTGACTTTC.

The chain is built from TRBV25-1 and TRBJ1-6, with TRBD1 identical over 7 bases. J was trimmed by 9 bases and V by 6 bases; bases with no gene match: 11. Germline CDR1 MGHDK, CDR2 SYGVNS. The CDR3 loop spans 15 amino acids. This CDR3 is CASRGPGQAGSPLHF. The CDR3 nucleotides read TGTGCCAGCAGGGGCCCCGGACAGGCTGGTTCACCCCTCCACTTT.

This clonotype was seen at least ten times. The rearrangement links TRBV25-1 to TRBJ2-2; possibly TRBD1 or TRBD2 for D (5 bases each). Germline-derived CDR1 and CDR2 are MGHDK and SYGVNS. The CDR3 length is 14 residues. V was clipped by 8 bases and J by 3 bases, with 13 bases between them. Written as DNA, the CDR3 is TGTGCCAGCTCCGGGGCGGCGCACACCGGGGAGCTGTTTTTT. It encodes CASSGAAHTGELFF.